This TCR beta chain was recovered during a study of cytomegalovirus exposure and HLA in healthy donors. Germline loops: CDR1 SGDLS, CDR2 YYNGEE. The CDR3 runs to 18 residues. V was cut by 1 base and J by 1 base, with 15 bases left in between. The PCR used 60 Vbeta and 13 Jbeta primers. Generated by immunoSEQ multiplex PCR, the TCRdb table keeps only in-frame clones and is missing some. Among roughly 190,000 clones listed, over 60% were seen once. This clone was recorded once. Sequencing input: PBMCs. The chain carries TRBV9 and TRBJ2-6; D gene ambiguous. The sequence came from a woman between 35 and 50 years old in good health and CMV-seronegative. The DNA of the CDR3 is TGTGCCAGCAGCGTACTCGGGTACTCGTTTTCTGGGGCCAACGTCCTGACTTTC. Translated: CASSVLGYSFSGANVLTF.